The present entry profiles one TCR beta chain with its context. These data are taken from a study of blood T cell repertoires in COVID-19. Study-wide background: In each case, the material was cDNA or gDNA derived from T cells, B-cell-depleted T cells, or PBMCs.

The CDR3 contains 15 residues. Germline-derived CDR1 and CDR2 are SGHRS and YFSETQ. The ends were cut back, 3 bases at V and 4 bases at J, with 13 bases in the middle. Sequencing was performed with immunoSEQ multiplex PCR; in TCRdb, only in-frame clones are kept and a portion is missing. The data contain approximately 120,000 clones, 85% to 90% of them seen just once; the ten biggest clones take up 3.2%. The rearrangement links TRBV5-1 to TRBJ2-2, with D tentatively TRBD2 (5 bases). The sequence was collected from a woman of 80 years or more with COVID-19, enrolled during active disease. Sequenced input: peripheral blood. CDR3 bases: TGCGCCAGCAGCTGGAGAGACGCGGGCACCGGGGAGCTGTTTTTT. It is translated as CASSWRDAGTGELFF.